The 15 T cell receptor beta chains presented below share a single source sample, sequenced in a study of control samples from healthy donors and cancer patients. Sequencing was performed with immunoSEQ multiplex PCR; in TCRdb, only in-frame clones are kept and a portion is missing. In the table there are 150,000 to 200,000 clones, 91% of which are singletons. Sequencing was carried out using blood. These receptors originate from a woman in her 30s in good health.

The CDR3 bases are TGTGCCAGCAGTACCCGGACTAGCGGGTCCTACGAGCAGTACTTC. Residues: CASSTRTSGSYEQYF. The genes are TRBV28 and TRBJ2-7; 11 bases match TRBD2. Trimming took 5 bases from V and 1 from J; bases not matched to a gene: 4. The CDR3 has 15 residues. CDR1 and CDR2 (germline): MDHEN, SYDVKM.

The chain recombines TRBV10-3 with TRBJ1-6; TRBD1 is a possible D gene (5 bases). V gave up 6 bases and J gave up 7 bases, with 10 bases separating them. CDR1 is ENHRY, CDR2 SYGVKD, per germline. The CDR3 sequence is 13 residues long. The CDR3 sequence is CAIRGELNSPLHF. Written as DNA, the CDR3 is TGTGCCATCAGGGGGGAACTGAATTCACCCCTCCACTTT.

CDR3 residues: CANPYRRQGAIGNTIYF. For the CDR3, the DNA is TGTGCCAACCCCTATAGAAGACAGGGGGCAATTGGAAACACCATATATTTT. J is TRBJ1-3 and V is TRBV7-7; 10 bases fit TRBD1. V lost 10 bases to trimming and J lost 3 bases; unmatched junction nucleotides: 15. This CDR3 is 17 amino acids long. Germline CDR1 and CDR2: SSHAT and FNYEAQ (reference sequence).

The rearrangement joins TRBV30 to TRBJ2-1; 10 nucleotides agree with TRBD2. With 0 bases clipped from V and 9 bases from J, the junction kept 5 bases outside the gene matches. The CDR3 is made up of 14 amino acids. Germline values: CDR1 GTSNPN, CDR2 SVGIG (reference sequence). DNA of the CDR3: TGTGCCTGGAGTGTACGGCTAGCGGGAGTTGAGCAGTTCTTC. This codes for CAWSVRLAGVEQFF.

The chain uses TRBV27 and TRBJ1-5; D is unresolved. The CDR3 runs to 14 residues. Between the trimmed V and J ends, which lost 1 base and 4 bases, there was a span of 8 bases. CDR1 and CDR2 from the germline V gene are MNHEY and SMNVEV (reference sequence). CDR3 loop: CASSLFGQNQPQHF. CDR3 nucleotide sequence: TGTGCCAGCAGTTTATTTGGTCAGAATCAGCCCCAGCATTTT.

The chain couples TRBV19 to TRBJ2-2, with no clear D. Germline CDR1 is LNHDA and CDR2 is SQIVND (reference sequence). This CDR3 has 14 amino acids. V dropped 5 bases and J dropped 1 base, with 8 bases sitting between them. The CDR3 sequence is CASSWAVNTGELFF. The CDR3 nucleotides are TGTGCCAGTAGTTGGGCGGTGAACACCGGGGAGCTGTTTTTT.

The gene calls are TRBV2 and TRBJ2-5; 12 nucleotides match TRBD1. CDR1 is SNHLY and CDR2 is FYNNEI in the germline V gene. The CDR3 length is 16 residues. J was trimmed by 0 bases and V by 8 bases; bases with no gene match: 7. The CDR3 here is CASAGQGARNQETQYF. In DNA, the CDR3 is TGTGCCAGCGCGGGACAGGGGGCGCGCAACCAAGAGACCCAGTACTTC.

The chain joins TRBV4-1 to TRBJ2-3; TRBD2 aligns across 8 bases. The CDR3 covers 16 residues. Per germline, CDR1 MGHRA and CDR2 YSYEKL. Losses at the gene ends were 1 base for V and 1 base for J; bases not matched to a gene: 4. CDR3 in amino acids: CASSQGSSGGTDTQYF. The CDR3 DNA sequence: TGCGCCAGCAGCCAAGGAAGTAGCGGGGGCACAGATACGCAGTATTTT.

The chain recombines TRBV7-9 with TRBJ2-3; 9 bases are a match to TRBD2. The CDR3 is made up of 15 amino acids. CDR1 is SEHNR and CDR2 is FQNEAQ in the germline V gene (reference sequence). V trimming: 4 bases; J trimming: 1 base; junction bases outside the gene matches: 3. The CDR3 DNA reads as TGTGCCAGCAGCTCCCGACTAGCGGGCACAGATACGCAGTATTTT. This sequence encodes CASSSRLAGTDTQYF. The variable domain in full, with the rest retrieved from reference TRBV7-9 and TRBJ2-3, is DTGVSQNPRHKITKRGQNVTFRCDPISEHNRLYWYRQTLGQGPEFLTYFQNEAQLEKSRLLSDRFSAERPKGSFSTLEIQRTEQGDSAMYLCASSSRLAGTDTQYFGPGTRLTVL.

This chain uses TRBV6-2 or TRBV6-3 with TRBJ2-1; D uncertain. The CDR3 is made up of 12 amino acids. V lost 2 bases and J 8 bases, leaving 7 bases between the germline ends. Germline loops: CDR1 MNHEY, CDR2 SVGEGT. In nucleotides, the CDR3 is TGTGCCAGCAGTTACCCGAGCCATGAGCAGTTCTTC. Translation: CASSYPSHEQFF.

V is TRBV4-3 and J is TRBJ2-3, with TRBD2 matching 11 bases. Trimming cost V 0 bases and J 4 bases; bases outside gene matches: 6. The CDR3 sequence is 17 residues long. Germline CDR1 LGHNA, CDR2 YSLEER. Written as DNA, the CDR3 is TGCGCCAGCAGCCAAGATAGTAGCGGGAGGGTCTCAGATACGCAGTATTTT. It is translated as CASSQDSSGRVSDTQYF.

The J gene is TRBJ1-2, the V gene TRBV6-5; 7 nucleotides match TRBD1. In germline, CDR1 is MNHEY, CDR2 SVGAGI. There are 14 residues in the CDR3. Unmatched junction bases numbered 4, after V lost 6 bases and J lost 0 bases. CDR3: CASRAQGANYGYTF. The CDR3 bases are TGTGCCAGCAGAGCCCAGGGGGCTAACTATGGCTACACCTTC.

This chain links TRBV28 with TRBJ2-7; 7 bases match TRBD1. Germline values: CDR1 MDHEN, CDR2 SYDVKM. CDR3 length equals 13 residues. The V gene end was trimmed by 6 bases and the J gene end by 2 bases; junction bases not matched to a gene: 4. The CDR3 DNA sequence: TGTGCCAGCAGGACAGGGCCCACCTACGAGCAGTACTTC. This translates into CASRTGPTYEQYF.

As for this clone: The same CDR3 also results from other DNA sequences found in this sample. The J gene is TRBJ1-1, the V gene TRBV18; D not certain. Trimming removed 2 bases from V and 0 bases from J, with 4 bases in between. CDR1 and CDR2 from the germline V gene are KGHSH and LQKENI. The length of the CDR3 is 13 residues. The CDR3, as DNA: TGTGCCAGCTCACCAGGCATGAACACTGAAGCTTTCTTT. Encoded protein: CASSPGMNTEAFF.

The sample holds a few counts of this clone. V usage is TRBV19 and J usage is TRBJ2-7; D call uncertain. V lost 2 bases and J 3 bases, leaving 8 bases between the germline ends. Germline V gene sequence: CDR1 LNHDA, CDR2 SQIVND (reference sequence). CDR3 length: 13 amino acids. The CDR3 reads CASSIWQNYEQYF. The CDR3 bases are TGTGCCAGTAGTATATGGCAGAACTACGAGCAGTACTTC.